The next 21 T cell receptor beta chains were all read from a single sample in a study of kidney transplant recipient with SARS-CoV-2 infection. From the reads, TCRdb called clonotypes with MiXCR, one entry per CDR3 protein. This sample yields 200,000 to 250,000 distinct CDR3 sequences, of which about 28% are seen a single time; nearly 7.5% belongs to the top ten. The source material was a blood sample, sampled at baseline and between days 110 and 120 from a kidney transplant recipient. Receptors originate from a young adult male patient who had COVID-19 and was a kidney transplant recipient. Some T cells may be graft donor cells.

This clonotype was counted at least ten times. CDR3 sequence reads: CASSSRRVVRKTYGYTF. For the CDR3, the DNA is TGTGCCAGCAGCTCGAGGAGGGTCGTTAGAAAGACCTATGGCTACACCTTC. The gene calls are TRBV16 and TRBJ1-2; no definite D call. Germline CDR1 is KGHSY and CDR2 is FQNENV. This CDR3 spans 17 amino acids. V was trimmed by 5 bases and J by 4 bases, leaving 23 bases between them.

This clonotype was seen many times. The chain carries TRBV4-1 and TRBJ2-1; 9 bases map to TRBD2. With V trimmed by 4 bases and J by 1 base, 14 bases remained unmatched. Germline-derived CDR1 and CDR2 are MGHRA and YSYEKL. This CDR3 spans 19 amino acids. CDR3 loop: CASSRGRVAGAFSYNEQFF. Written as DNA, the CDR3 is TGCGCCAGCAGCCGGGGCAGGGTAGCGGGAGCGTTTTCCTACAATGAGCAGTTCTTC.

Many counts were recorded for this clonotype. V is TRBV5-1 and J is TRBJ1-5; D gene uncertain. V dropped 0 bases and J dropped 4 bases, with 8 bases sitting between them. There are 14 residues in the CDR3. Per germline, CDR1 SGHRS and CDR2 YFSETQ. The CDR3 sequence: CASSLEGWNQPQHF. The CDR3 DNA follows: TGCGCCAGCAGCTTGGAAGGATGGAATCAGCCCCAGCATTTT.

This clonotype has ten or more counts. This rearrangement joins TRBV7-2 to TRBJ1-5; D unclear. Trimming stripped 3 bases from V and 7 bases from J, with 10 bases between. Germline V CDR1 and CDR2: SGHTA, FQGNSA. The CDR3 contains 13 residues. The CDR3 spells CASSFQPGQPQHF. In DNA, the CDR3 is TGTGCCAGCAGCTTCCAGCCGGGACAGCCCCAGCATTTT.

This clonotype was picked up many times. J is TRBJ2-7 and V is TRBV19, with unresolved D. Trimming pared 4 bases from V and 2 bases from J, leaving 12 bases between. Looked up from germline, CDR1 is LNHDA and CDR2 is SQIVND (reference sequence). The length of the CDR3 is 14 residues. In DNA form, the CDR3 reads TGTGCCAGTAGTACCCTCGGCACTGCCTACGAGCAGTACTTC. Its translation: CASSTLGTAYEQYF.

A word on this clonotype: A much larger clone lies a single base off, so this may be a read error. The CDR3 spells CANTGTSGRPSNDEQFF. The CDR3 DNA sequence: TGTGCCAACACCGGGACTAGCGGGAGGCCGTCCAATGATGAGCAGTTCTTC. This chain joins TRBV7-6 and TRBJ2-1; TRBD2 matches 15 bases. Germline V gene data show CDR1 as SGHVS and CDR2 as FNYEAQ. The ends lost 10 bases at V and 8 bases at J; junction bases unmatched: 15. The CDR3 is 17 amino acids. Full variable domain (rest looked up from reference TRBV7-6 and TRBJ2-1): GAGVSQSPRYKVTKRGQDVALRCDPISGHVSLYWYRQALGQGPEFLTYFNYEAQQDKSGLPNDRFSAERPEGSISTLTIQRTEQRDSAMYRCANTGTSGRPSNDEQFFGPGTRLTVL.

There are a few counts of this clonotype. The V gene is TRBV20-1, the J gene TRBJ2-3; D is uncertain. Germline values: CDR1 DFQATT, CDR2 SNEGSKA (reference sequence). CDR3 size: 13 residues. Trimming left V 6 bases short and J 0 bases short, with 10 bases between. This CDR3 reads CSAVDGSTDTQYF. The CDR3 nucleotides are TGCAGTGCCGTCGACGGAAGCACAGATACGCAGTATTTT.

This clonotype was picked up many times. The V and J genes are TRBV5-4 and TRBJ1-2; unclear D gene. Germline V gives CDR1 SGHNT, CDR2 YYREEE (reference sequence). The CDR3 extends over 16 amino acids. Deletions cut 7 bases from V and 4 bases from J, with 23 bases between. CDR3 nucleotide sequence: TGTGCCAGCGTAGTTTACGTACCAGGAAAGACCTATGGCTACACCTTC. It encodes CASVVYVPGKTYGYTF.

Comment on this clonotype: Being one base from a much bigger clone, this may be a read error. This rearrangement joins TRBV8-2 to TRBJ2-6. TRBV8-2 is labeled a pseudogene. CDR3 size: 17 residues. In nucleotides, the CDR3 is TGTGGCAAGCAGTGCAGGATAACACAAAGTCGGGCCAACGTCCTGACTTTC. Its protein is CGKQCRITQSRANVLTF.

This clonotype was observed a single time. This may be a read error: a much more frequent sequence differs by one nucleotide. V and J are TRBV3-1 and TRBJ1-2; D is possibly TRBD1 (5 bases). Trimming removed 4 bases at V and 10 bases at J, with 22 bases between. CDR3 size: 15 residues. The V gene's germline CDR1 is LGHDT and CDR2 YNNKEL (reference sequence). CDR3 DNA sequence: TGTGCCAGCAGCCGGACTTCCTGGGGGGGTGGTGACTACACCTTC. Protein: CASSRTSWGGGDYTF. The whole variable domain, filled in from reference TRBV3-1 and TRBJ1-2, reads DTAVSQTPKYLVTQMGNDKSIKCEQNLGHDTMYWYKQDSKKFLKIMFSYNNKELIINETVPNRFSPKSPDKAHLNLHINSLELGDSAVYFCASSRTSWGGGDYTFGSGTRLTVV.

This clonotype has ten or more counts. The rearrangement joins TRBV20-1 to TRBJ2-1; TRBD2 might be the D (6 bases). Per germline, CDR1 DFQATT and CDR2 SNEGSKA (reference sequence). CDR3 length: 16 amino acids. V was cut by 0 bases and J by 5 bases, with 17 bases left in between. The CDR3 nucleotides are TGCAGTGCTAGAGACCGGCGGGCTAGCGAGCACAATGAGCAGTTCTTC. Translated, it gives CSARDRRASEHNEQFF.

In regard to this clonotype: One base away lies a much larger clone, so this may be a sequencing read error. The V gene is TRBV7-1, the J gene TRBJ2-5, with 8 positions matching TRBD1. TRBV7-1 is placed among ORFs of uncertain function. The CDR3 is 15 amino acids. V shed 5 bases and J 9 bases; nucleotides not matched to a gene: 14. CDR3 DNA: TGTGCCAGCAGCCCCCATACCAGGGGGCGTGAGGCCCAGTACTTC. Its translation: CASSPHTRGREAQYF.

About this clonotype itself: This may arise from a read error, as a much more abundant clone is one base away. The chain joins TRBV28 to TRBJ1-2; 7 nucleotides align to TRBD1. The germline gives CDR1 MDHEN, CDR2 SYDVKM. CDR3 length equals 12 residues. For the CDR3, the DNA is TGTACCAGCAACTCAGGGGGCTATGGCTACACCTTC. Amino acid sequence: CTSNSGGYGYTF.

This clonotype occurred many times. Here the CDR3 DNA reads TGCAGTGCTAGAGATCCCCGACTAGCGGGAGTGGATGAGCAGTTCTTC. It yields the protein CSARDPRLAGVDEQFF. The J gene is TRBJ2-1, the V gene TRBV20-1; 12 bases line up with TRBD2. The germline gives CDR1 DFQATT, CDR2 SNEGSKA (reference sequence). This CDR3 is 16 amino acids long. Trimming at V came to 0 bases and at J to 8 bases, leaving 8 bases not matched to a gene.

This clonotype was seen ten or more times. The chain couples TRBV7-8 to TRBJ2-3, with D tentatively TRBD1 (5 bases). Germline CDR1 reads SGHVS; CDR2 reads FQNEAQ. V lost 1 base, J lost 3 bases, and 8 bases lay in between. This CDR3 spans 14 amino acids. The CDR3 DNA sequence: TGTGCCAGCAGCTTAGTCAGGGTTACAGATACGCAGTATTTT. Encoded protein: CASSLVRVTDTQYF. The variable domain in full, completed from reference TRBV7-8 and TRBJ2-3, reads GAGVSQSPRYKVAKRGQDVALRCDPISGHVSLFWYQQALGQGPEFLTYFQNEAQLDKSGLPSDRFFAERPEGSVSTLKIQRTQQEDSAVYLCASSLVRVTDTQYFGPGTRLTVL.

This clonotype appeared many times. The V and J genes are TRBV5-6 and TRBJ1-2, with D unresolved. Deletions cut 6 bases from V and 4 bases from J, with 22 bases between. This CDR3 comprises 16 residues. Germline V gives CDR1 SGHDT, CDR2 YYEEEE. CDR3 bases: TGTGCCAGCAAAATGAGCAATAGTCGAAAGACCTATGGCTACACCTTC. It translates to CASKMSNSRKTYGYTF.

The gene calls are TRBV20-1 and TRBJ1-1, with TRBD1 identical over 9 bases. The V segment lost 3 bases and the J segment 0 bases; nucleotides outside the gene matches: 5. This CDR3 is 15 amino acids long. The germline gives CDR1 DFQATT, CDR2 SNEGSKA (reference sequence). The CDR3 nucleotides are TGCAGTGCTAGTTGGGGGACAGGGTTGAACACTGAAGCTTTCTTT. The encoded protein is CSASWGTGLNTEAFF.

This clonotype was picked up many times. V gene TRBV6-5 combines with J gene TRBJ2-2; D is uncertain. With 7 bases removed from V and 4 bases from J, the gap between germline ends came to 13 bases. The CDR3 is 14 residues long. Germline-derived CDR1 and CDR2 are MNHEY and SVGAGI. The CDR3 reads CASTFWKGTGELFF. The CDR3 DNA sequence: TGTGCCAGCACTTTCTGGAAAGGCACCGGGGAGCTGTTTTTT.

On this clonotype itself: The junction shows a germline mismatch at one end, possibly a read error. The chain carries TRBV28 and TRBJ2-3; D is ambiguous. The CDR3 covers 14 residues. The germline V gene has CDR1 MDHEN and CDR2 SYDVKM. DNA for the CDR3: TGTGCCAGCAGTTCCCCGGCCAGCACAGATACGCAGTGTTTT. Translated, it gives CASSSPASTDTQCF.

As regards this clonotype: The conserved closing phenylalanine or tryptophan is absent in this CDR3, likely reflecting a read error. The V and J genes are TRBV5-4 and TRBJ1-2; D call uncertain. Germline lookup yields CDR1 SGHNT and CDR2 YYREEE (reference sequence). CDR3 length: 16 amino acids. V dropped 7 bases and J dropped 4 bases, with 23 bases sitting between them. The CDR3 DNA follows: TGTGCCAGCGAGCTAAGCGTACCAGGAAAGACCTATGGCTACACCCTC. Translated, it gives CASELSVPGKTYGYTL.

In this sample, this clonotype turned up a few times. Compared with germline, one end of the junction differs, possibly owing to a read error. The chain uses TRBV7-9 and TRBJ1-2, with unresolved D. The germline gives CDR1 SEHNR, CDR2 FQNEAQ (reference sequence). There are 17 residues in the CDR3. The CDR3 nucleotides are TGTGTCAGCAGCTGGCTGATATACCATGGAAAGACCTATGGCTACACCTTC. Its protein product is CVSSWLIYHGKTYGYTF.